The entry below gives a single TCR beta chain sequence along with its context. Its target is unknown. These data belong to a study of siplizumab effects on memory and regulatory T cells. Study observations and caveats: Under siplizumab, alloreactive sequences traced to unstimulated CD4+ memory cells were significantly reduced. Naive T cell populations appeared to exhibit greater diversity than memory cells and appeared to be major alloresponse contributors. Roughly 75-95% of proliferating clones (CD4+ or CD8+) could not be assigned a naive or memory phenotype.

V lost 2 bases, J lost 5 bases, and 3 bases lay in between. The CDR3 is 11 amino acids. Germline V CDR1 and CDR2: SGHDT, YYEEEE. The assay was immunoSEQ multiplex PCR, and TCRdb's table has in-frame clones only and misses some. This repertoire shows tens of thousands of clones, nearly 95% found once; its top ten account for 17%. The chain combines TRBV5-6 with TRBJ2-3, with D unresolved. The TCR originated in a human donor in good health. Sequenced input: CD8+ T cells sorted from blood. In DNA, the CDR3 is TGTGCCAGCAGCTTTGAAGATACGCAGTATTTT. Amino acid sequence: CASSFEDTQYF.